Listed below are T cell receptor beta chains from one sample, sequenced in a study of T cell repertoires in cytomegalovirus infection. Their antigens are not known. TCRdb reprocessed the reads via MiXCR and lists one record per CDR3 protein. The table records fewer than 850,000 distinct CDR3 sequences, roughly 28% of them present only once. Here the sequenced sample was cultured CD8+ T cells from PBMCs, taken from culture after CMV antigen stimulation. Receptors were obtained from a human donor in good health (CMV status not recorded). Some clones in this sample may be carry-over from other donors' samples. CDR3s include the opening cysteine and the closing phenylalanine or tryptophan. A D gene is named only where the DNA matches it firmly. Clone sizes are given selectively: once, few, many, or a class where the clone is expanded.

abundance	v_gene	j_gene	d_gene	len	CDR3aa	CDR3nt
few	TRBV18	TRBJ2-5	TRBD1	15	CASSLPWTGQETQYF	TGTGCCAGCTCACTCCCCTGGACAGGCCAAGAGACCCAGTACTTC
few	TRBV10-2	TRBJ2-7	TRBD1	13	CASSGGDRAQQYF	TGCGCCAGCAGTGGAGGGGACAGGGCGCAGCAGTACTTC
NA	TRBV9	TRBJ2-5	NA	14	CASSVATGQETQYF	TGTGCCAGCAGCGTAGCAACAGGCCAAGAGACCCAGTACTTC
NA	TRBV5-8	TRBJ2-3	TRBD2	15	CASTWKGGGTDTQYF	TGTGCCAGCACCTGGAAGGGAGGGGGCACAGATACGCAGTATTTT
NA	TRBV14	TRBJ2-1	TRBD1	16	CASSQTTGGTYNEQFF	TGTGCCAGCAGCCAGACCACAGGGGGAACCTACAATGAGCAGTTCTTC
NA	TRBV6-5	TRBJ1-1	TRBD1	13	CASLGQGRPEAFF	TGTGCCAGCCTGGGACAGGGAAGACCTGAAGCTTTCTTT
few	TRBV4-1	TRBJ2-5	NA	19	CASSQDSSGGPGRQETQYF	TGCGCCAGCAGCCAAGATTCGTCGGGGGGCCCCGGGCGGCAAGAGACCCAGTACTTC
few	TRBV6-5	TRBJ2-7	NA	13	CASTRQGGYEQYF	TGTGCCAGCACCCGACAGGGAGGATACGAGCAGTACTTC
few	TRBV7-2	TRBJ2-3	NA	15	CASSLETPLTDTQYF	TGTGCCAGCAGCTTAGAGACACCTCTCACAGATACGCAGTATTTT
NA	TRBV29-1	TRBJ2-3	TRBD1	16	CSVEDRDRTSTDTQYF	TGCAGCGTTGAAGATAGGGACAGAACTAGCACAGATACGCAGTATTTT
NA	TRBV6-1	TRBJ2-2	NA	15	CASSTMSKNTGELFF	TGTGCCAGCAGTACCATGTCCAAGAACACCGGGGAGCTGTTTTTT
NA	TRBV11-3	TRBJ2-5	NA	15	CASSPQGGLQETQYF	TGTGCCAGCAGCCCACAGGGAGGGCTCCAAGAGACCCAGTACTTC
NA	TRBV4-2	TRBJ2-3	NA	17	CASSLPRTPHGTDTQYF	TGTGCCAGCAGCCTACCCCGGACTCCACACGGCACAGATACGCAGTATTTT
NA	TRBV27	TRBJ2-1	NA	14	CASSLGSVANEQFF	TGTGCCAGCAGTTTAGGGTCAGTCGCTAATGAGCAGTTCTTC
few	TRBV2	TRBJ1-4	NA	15	CASTQRTATNEKLFF	TGTGCCAGCACCCAGAGGACAGCAACTAATGAAAAACTGTTTTTT
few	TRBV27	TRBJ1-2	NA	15	CASSLSPDSVYGYTF	TGTGCCAGCAGTTTAAGCCCGGACAGTGTCTATGGCTACACCTTC
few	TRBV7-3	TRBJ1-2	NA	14	CASSLQGGDYGYTF	TGTGCCAGCAGCTTACAGGGCGGCGACTATGGCTACACCTTC
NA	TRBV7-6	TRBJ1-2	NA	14	CASRPLLPDAGYTF	TGTGCCAGCAGACCCTTACTTCCGGATGCGGGCTACACCTTC
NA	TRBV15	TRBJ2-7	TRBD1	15	CATSRPGTGIHEQYF	TGTGCCACCAGCAGGCCCGGGACAGGGATCCACGAGCAGTACTTC
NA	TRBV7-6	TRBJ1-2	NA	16	CASSAQDSMFFYGYTF	TGTGCCAGCAGCGCGCAGGACAGTATGTTTTTCTATGGCTACACCTTC
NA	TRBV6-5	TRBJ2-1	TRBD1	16	CASSYFPGQGANEQFF	TGTGCCAGCAGTTACTTTCCGGGACAGGGGGCCAATGAGCAGTTCTTC
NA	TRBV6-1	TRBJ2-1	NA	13	CASSTKTLREQFF	TGTGCCAGCAGTACCAAGACCTTGCGTGAGCAGTTCTTC
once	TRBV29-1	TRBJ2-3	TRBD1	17	CSVRFLRTGHSTDTQYF	TGCAGCGTCCGCTTTCTTCGGACAGGGCATAGTACCGATACGCAGTATTTT
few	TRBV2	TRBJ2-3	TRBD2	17	CASRWDRSGLAGFTQYF	TGTGCCAGCAGATGGGATCGCTCGGGACTAGCGGGGTTTACGCAGTATTTT
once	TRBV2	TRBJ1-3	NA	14	CASSDLVIGNTIYF	TGTGCCAGCAGTGATTTAGTTATCGGAAACACCATATATTTT
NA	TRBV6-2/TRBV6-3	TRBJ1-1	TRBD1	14	CASSYMTGGTEAFF	TGTGCCAGCAGTTACATGACAGGGGGAACTGAAGCTTTCTTT
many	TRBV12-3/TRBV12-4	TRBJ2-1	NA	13	CASSLASPNEQFF	TGTGCCAGCAGTTTAGCTAGCCCCAATGAGCAGTTCTTC
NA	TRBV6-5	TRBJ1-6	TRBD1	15	CASSYVLTGSPPLHF	TGTGCCAGCAGTTATGTTTTGACAGGGAGTCCACCCCTCCACTTT
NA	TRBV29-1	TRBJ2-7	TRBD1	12	CSVQDRGYEQYF	TGCAGCGTCCAGGACAGGGGCTACGAGCAGTACTTC
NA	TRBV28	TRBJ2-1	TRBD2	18	CASSLFPPISGGYNEQFF	TGTGCCAGCAGTTTATTTCCCCCTATTAGCGGGGGGTACAATGAGCAGTTCTTC
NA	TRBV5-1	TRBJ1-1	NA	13	CASRPSRETEAFF	TGCGCCAGCAGACCCTCCAGGGAAACTGAAGCTTTCTTT
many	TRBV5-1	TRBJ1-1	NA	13	CASSLGGISEAFF	TGTGCCAGCAGCTTAGGAGGGATCTCTGAAGCTTTCTTT
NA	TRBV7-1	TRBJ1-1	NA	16	CASSSGGQGSDTGAFF	TGTGCCAGCAGCTCGGGAGGGCAGGGATCGGACACTGGAGCTTTCTTT
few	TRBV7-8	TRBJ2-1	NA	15	CASSSEGGGLNEQFF	TGTGCCAGCAGCTCCGAGGGGGGGGGCCTGAATGAGCAGTTCTTC
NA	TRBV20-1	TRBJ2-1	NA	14	CSARDLEGPYEQFF	TGCAGTGCTAGAGATCTAGAAGGTCCGTATGAGCAGTTCTTC
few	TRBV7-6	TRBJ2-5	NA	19	CASSLVPGYWDTSQETQYF	TGTGCTAGCAGCTTAGTTCCCGGGTATTGGGACACCTCCCAAGAGACCCAGTACTTC
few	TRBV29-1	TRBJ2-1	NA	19	CSVLGGWTAALPSYNEQFF	TGCAGCGTTCTAGGGGGATGGACGGCCGCTCTCCCCTCCTACAATGAGCAGTTCTTC